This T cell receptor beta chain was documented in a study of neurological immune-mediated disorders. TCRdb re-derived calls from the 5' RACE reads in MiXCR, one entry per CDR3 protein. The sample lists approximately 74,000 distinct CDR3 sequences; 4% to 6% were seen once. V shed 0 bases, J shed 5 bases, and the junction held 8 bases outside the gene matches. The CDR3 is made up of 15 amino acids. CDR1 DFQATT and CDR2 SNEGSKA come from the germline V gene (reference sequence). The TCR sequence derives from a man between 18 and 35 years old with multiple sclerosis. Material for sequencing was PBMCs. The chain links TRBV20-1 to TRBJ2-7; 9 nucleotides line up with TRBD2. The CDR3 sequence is CSARDWGLALDEQYF. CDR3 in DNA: TGCAGTGCTAGAGATTGGGGACTAGCACTCGACGAGCAGTACTTC.